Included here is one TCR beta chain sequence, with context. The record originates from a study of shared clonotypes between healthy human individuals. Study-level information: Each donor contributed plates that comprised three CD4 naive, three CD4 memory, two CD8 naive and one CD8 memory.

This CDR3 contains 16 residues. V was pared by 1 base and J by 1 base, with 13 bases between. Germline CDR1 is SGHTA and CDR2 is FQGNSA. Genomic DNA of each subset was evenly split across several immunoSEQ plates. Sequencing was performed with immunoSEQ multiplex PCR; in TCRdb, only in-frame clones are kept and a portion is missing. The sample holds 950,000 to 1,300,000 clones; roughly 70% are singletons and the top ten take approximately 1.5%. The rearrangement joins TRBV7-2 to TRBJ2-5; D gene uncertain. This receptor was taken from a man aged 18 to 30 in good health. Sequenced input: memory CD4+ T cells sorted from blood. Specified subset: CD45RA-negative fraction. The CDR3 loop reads CASSLGVIGRQETQYF. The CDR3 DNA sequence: TGTGCCAGCAGCTTAGGCGTCATAGGTCGCCAAGAGACCCAGTACTTC.